The sequence of this TCR beta chain was determined in a study of T cell repertoires in cytomegalovirus infection. Study information: As its CMV epitopes, the study selected recently identified HLA-C-restricted and well-studied HLA-B-restricted targets. Public TCR beta signatures marked donors with CMV infection and the matching HLA. Findings and caveats of the study: Within the response measured ex vivo, HLA-C-restricted CMV-specific TCR beta clonotypes were dominant. Totalled public TCR beta family frequency picked out people who carried CMV plus the relevant HLA.

Turning to this clonotype: The target antigen is unknown. Germline and junction disagree at one end, which may indicate a read error.

TCRdb used MiXCR to reprocess the reads, holding one entry per CDR3 protein. The sample holds about a million distinct CDR3 sequences, approximately 30% seen once. Per the germline V gene, CDR1 is MNHEY and CDR2 is SMNVEV (reference sequence). The CDR3 spans 15 residues. The material was cultured CD8+ T cells from PBMCs, obtained from culture after CMV antigen stimulation. The J gene is TRBJ1-1, the V gene TRBV27; TRBD1 agrees at 9 bases. The TCR sequence derives from a human donor in good health (CMV status not recorded). Some clones in this sample may be carry-over from other donors' samples. CDR3 in DNA: TGTGCCAGCAGTTCTCAACAGGGGGCGGACACTGAAGTTTTCTTT. This translates into CASSSQQGADTEVFF.